This T cell receptor (beta chain) was sequenced for a study of T cell responses to AZD1222 COVID-19 vaccine. Study-wide results and limits: A mostly white British donor set with more females was recruited, and clonal diversity was possibly underestimated. Spike-wide coverage was observed for vaccine-associated CD4 TCRs, with dominant responses at 160-218 and 743-854. Repertoire sampling happened only post peak T cell response.

Here immunoSEQ multiplex PCR was the method, and the copy in TCRdb shows in-frame clones only, minus some. Altogether about 120,000 clones are present, roughly 88% being singletons, with the ten largest covering around 5%. As concerns this clone: Its antigen is still unknown.

This clonotype was obtained from an adult in good health. The sample consisted of peripheral blood, taken on day 0 of AZD1222 vaccination.

CDR3 region: CASSWGGNEQYF. CDR3 sequence (DNA): TGTGCCAGCAGCTGGGGGGGGAATGAGCAGTACTTC. V usage is TRBV7-9 and J usage is TRBJ2-7; 7 nucleotides align to TRBD2. The CDR3 sequence is 12 residues long. The J segment lost 7 bases and the V segment lost 4 bases, leaving 4 bases of the junction unmatched. Germline loops: CDR1 SEHNR, CDR2 FQNEAQ (reference sequence).